The 3 T cell receptor beta chains presented below share a single source sample, sequenced in a study of T cells in Graves' hyperthyroidism and ophthalmopathy. Amplified TCR beta CDR3 regions came from RNA transcripts. The TCR CDR3 was amplified in a first-round RT-PCR using the HTBI primer set. TCRdb re-called the multiplex PCR reads through MiXCR, storing one row per CDR3 protein. The sample includes some 720,000 distinct CDR3 sequences, roughly 15% of them seen just once. Sequenced sample: blood. The receptors come from a man between 18 and 29 years old with Graves' hyperthyroidism.

This clonotype occurred a few times. V gene TRBV25-1 combines with J gene TRBJ2-3, with D possibly matching TRBD1 (5 bases). CDR1 and CDR2 (germline): MGHDK, SYGVNS. Trimming took off 7 bases at V and 0 bases at J, with 17 bases between the two ends. This CDR3 has 16 residues. CDR3 protein: CASTKGFLPSTDTQYF. The CDR3 nucleotides are TGTGCCAGCACCAAGGGGTTCCTCCCTAGCACAGATACGCAGTATTTT.

As concerns this clonotype: No conserved phenylalanine or tryptophan is present at the end of the CDR3, so a read error is the likely explanation. The chain joins TRBV18 to TRBJ2-7, with 7 bases aligning to TRBD2. Germline values: CDR1 KGHSH, CDR2 LQKENI. V shed 5 bases and J 1 base; nucleotides not matched to a gene: 2. The length of the CDR3 is 13 residues. The CDR3 loop reads CASSEAGSYEQYL. For the CDR3, the DNA is TGTGCCAGCTCAGAAGCGGGATCCTACGAGCAGTACCTC.

The chain couples TRBV5-6 to TRBJ1-2, with 7 bases matching TRBD1. CDR1 and CDR2 from the germline V gene are SGHDT and YYEEEE. Unmatched junction bases numbered 9, after V lost 6 bases and J lost 4 bases. The CDR3 covers 14 residues. CDR3 bases: TGTGCCAGCACCAGACAGGGAGGGCCCTATGGCTACACCTTC. Its protein is CASTRQGGPYGYTF. The full variable domain, in which reference TRBV5-6 and TRBJ1-2 provide the parts outside the CDR3, is DAGVTQSPTHLIKTRGQQVTLRCSPKSGHDTVSWYQQALGQGPQFIFQYYEEEERQRGNFPDRFSGHQFPNYSSELNVNALLLGDSALYLCASTRQGGPYGYTFGSGTRLTVV.